Given below is one T cell receptor (beta chain) in context. Germline values: CDR1 SGHRS, CDR2 YFSETQ. The CDR3 spans 13 residues. Trimming pared 4 bases from V and 4 bases from J, leaving 11 bases between. These data belong to a study of blood T cell repertoires in COVID-19. Original data processing: Estimation of nucleated cell counts was performed using reference gene primer amplification. Assay: immunoSEQ multiplex PCR; the TCRdb copy retains only in-frame clones and omits some. The V and J calls and clone size are taken from that table; D and trimming were inferred from the DNA. The sample holds approximately 190,000 clones; approximately 91% are singletons and the top ten take under 2.5%.

This TCR derives from a man aged 65 to 85 with active or convalescent COVID-19. This rearrangement joins TRBV5-1 to TRBJ1-1, with a possible D match to TRBD1 (5 bases). What was sequenced was peripheral blood. The CDR3 coding sequence is TGCGCCAGCAGCCCGGGACTGATCACTGAAGCTTTCTTT. As protein: CASSPGLITEAFF. The whole variable domain, remainder taken from reference TRBV5-1 and TRBJ1-1, is KAGVTQTPRYLIKTRGQQVTLSCSPISGHRSVSWYQQTPGQGLQFLFEYFSETQRNKGNFPGRFSGRQFSNSRSEMNVSTLELGDSALYLCASSPGLITEAFFGQGTRLTVV.